This T cell receptor (beta chain) emerged from a study of long-term antiretroviral therapy in people with HIV. General study findings and limits: Dominant in the repertoire at all time points were clones expanded before ART. In the period from the mid-2000s to the late 2010s, blood was collected, possibly under older ART regimens.

With V trimmed by 5 bases and J by 7 bases, 5 bases remained unmatched. The germline V gene encodes CDR1 MDHEN and CDR2 SYDVKM. The length of the CDR3 is 14 residues. With survey level as its setting, the immunoSEQ assay was v3.0. Only in-frame clones appear in the TCRdb table, and some are missing; sequencing was by immunoSEQ multiplex PCR. This table holds around 16,000 clones, 85% to 90% found once. About this clone itself: Its antigen is undetermined.

Every HIV-positive participant received treatment in the United States. Ahead of DNA extraction, samples held roughly 1-11 million cryopreserved PBMC each. The chain couples TRBV28 to TRBJ1-6, with 7 bases matching TRBD1. The sequenced sample was unsorted PBMCs, obtained 0.7 years before starting antiretroviral therapy. The source is a man aged 50 or older with HIV. CDR3 sequence (DNA): TGTGCCAGCAGTCTGGGACAGCCGAATTCACCCCTCCACTTT. Its protein is CASSLGQPNSPLHF.